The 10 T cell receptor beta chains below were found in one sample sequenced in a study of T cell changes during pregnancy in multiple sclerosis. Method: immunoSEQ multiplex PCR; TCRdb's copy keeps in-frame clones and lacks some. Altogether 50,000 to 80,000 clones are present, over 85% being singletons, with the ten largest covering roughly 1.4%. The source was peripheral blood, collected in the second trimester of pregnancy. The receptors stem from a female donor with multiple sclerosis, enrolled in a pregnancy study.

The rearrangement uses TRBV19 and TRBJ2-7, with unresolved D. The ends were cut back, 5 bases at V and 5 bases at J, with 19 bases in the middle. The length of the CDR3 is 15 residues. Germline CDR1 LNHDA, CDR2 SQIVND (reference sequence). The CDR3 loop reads CASSFDDTVRNEQYF. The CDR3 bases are TGTGCCAGTAGTTTCGATGACACAGTGAGAAACGAGCAGTACTTC.

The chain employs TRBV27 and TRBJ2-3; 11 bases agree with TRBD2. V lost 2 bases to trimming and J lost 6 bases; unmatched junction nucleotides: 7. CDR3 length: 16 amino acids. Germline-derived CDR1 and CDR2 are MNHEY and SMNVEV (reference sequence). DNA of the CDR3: TGTGCCAGCAGTTTACTCCTAGCGGGAGGAATGGATACGCAGTATTTT. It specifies CASSLLLAGGMDTQYF.

The CDR3 DNA follows: TGTGCCAGCAGTCCCCACAGGGGAAACTACTATGGCTACACCTTC. Its protein product is CASSPHRGNYYGYTF. This chain connects TRBV6-4 to TRBJ1-2; 7 nucleotides match TRBD1. This CDR3 has 15 amino acids. The V gene's germline CDR1 is MRHNA and CDR2 SNTAGT. Trimming took 5 bases from V and 3 from J; bases not matched to a gene: 9.

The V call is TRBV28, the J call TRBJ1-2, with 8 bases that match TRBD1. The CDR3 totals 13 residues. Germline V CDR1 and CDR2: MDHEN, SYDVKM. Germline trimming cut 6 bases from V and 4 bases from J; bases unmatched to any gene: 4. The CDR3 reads CASRQQGVYGYTF. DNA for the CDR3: TGTGCCAGCAGGCAACAGGGGGTCTATGGCTACACCTTC.

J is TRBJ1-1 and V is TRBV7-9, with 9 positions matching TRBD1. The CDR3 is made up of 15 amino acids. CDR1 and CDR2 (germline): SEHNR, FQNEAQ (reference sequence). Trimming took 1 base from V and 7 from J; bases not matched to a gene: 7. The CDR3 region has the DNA TGTGCCAGCAGCTTAGTGGCCGGGACAGGGATTGAAGCTTTCTTT. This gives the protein CASSLVAGTGIEAFF.

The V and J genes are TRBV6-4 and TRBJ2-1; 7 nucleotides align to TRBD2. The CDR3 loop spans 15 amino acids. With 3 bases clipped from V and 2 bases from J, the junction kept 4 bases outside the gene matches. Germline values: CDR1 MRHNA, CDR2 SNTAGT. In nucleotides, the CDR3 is TGTGCCAGCAGTGAGGGGACTACCACCTACAATGAGCAGTTCTTC. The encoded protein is CASSEGTTTYNEQFF.

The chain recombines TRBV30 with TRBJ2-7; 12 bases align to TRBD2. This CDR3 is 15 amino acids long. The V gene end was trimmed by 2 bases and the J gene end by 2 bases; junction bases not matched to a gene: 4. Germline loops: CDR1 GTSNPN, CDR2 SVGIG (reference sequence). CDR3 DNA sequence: TGTGCCTGGAGTTCCTGGACTAGCGGGGCCTACGAGCAGTACTTC. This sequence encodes CAWSSWTSGAYEQYF.

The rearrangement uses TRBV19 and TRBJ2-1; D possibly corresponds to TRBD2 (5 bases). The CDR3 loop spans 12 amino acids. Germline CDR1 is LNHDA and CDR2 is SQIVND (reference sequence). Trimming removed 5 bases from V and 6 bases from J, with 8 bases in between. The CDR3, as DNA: TGTGCCAGTAGTCCGGGATTCAATGAGCAGTTCTTC. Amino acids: CASSPGFNEQFF.

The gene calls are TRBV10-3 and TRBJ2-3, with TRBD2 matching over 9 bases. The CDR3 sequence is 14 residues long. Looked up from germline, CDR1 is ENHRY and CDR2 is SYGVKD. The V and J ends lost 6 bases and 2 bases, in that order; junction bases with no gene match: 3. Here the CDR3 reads CAIRLAGTTDTQYF. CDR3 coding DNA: TGTGCCATCAGGCTAGCGGGGACCACAGATACGCAGTATTTT.

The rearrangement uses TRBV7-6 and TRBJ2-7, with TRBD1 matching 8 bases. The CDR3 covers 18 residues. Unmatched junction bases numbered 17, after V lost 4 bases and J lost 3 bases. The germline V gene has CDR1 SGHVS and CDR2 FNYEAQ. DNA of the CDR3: TGTGCCAGCAGCTCAGTGATAGGATGGACAGGGATAGGCTACGAGCAGTACTTC. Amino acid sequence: CASSSVIGWTGIGYEQYF.